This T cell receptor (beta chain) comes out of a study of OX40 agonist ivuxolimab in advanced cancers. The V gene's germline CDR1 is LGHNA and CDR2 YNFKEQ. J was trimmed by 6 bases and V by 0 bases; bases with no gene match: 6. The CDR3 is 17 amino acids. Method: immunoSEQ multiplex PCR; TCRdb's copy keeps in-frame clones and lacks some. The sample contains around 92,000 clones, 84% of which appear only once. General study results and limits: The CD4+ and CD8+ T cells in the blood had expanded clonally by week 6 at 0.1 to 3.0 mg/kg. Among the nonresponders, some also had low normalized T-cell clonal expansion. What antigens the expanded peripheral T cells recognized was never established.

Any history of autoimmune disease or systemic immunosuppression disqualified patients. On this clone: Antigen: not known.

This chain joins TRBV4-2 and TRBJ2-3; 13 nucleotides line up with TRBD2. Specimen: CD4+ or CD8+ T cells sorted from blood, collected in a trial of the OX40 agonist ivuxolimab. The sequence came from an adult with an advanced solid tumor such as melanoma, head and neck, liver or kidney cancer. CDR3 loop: CASSQEPGLAGRDTQYF. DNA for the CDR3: TGTGCCAGCAGCCAAGAACCGGGACTAGCGGGGAGGGATACGCAGTATTTT.